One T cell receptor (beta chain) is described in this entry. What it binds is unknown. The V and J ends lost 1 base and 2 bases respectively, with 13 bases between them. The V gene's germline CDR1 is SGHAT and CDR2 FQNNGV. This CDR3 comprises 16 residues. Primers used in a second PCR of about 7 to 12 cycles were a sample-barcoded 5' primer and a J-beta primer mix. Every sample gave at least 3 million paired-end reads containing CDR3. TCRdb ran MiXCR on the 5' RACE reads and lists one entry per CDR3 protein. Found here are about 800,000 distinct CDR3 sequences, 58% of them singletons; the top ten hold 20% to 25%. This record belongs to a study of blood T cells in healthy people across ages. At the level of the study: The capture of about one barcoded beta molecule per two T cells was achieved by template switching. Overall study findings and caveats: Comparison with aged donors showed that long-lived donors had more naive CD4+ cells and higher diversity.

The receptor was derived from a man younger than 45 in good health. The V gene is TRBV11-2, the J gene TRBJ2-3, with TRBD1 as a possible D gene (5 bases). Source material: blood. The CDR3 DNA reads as TGTGCCAGCAGCTTAGGGACCAGGGTCATCACAGATACGCAGTATTTT. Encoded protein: CASSLGTRVITDTQYF.